The T cell receptor (beta chain) described here comes from a study of T cell responses to AZD1222 COVID-19 vaccine. This clone has just a few counts. Its target is unknown. Trimming took 0 bases from V and 3 from J; bases not matched to a gene: 6. The CDR3 runs 15 residues. The germline V gene encodes CDR1 SGHDT and CDR2 YYEEEE. General study points: Reports indicate that nearly half of spike-specific TCRs are directed at unmutated variant regions. Spike-specific TCR depth and breadth grew after two AZD1222 doses. The number of AZD1222 recipients seropositive at baseline was only 5 to 7.

TCRdb's copy holds only in-frame clones and misses some; the assay was immunoSEQ multiplex PCR. This sample has just over 150,000 clones, with around 86% found just once. The receptor comes from an adult who received the AZD1222 COVID-19 vaccine. The chain employs TRBV5-6 and TRBJ2-7; 7 bases align to TRBD2. The sample was peripheral blood, taken 28 days after the second AZD1222 dose. CDR3 coding DNA: TGTGCCAGCAGCTTGGGGCCTAGCGGATTCTACGAGCAGTACTTC. It specifies CASSLGPSGFYEQYF.